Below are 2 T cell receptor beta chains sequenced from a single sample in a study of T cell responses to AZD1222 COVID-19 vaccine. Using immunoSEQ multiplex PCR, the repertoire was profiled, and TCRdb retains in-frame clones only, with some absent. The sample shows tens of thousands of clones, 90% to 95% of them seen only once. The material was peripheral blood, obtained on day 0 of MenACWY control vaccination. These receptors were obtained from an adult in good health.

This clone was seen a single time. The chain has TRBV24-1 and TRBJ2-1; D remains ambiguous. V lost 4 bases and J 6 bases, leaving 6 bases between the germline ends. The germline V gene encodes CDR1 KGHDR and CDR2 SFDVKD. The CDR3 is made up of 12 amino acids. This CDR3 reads CATSEPVNEQFF. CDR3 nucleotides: TGTGCCACCAGTGAACCCGTCAATGAGCAGTTCTTC.

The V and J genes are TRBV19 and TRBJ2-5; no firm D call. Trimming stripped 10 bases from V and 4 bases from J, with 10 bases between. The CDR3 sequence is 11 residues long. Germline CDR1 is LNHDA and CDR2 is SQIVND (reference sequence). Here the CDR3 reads CATRTRETQYF. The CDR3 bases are TGTGCCACCCGAACACGAGAGACCCAGTACTTC. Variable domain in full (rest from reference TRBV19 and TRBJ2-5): DGGITQSPKYLFRKEGQNVTLSCEQNLNHDAMYWYRQDPGQGLRLIYYSQIVNDFQKGDIAEGYSVSREKKESFPLTVTSAQKNPTAFYLCATRTRETQYFGPGTRLLVL.